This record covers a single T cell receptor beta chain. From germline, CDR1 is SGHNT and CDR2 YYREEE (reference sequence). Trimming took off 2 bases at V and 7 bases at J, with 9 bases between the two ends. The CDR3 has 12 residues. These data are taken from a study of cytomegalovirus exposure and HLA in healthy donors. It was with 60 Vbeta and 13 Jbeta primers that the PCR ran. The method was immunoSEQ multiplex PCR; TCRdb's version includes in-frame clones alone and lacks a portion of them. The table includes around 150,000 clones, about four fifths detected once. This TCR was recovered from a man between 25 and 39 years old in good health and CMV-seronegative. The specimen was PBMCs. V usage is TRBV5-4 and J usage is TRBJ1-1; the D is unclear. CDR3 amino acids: CASSFGELEAFF. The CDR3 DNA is TGTGCCAGCAGCTTTGGTGAACTTGAAGCTTTCTTT.